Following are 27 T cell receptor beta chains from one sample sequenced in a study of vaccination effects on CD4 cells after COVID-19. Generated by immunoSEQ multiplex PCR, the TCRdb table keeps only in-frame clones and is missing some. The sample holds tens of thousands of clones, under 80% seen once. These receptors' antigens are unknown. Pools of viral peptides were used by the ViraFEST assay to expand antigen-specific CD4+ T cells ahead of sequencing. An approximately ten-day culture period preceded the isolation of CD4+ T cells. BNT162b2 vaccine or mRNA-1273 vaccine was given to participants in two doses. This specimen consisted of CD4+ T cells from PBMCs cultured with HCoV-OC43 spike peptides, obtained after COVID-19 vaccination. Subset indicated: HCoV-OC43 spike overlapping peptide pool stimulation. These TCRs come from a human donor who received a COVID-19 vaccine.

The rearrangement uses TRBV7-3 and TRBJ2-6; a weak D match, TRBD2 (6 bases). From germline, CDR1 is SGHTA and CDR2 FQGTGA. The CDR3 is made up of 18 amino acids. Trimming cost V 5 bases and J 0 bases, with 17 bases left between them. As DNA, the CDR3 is TGTGCCAGCAGCCAGACGGGACTCCCAGGCTCTGGGGCCAACGTCCTGACTTTC. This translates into CASSQTGLPGSGANVLTF. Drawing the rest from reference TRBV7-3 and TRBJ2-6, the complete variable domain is GAGVSQTPSNKVTEKGKYVELRCDPISGHTALYWYRQSLGQGPEFLIYFQGTGAADDSGLPNDRFFAVRPEGSVSTLKIQRTERGDSAVYLCASSQTGLPGSGANVLTFGAGSRLTVL.

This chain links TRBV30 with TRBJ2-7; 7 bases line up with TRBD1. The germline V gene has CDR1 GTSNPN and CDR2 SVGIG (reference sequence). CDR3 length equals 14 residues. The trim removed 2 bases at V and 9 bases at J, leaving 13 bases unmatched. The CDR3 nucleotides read TGTGCCTGGAGTAGTCCAGGGGGACATGGTCGGCAGTACGTC. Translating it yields CAWSSPGGHGRQYV.

CDR3 DNA: TGTGCCCCCTTCGCCCAAAGGGGGGCCCATCAGCCCCAGCATTTT. Amino acid sequence: CAPFAQRGAHQPQHF. The genes are TRBV19 and TRBJ1-5; D may be TRBD1 (6 bases). V was pared by 11 bases and J by 5 bases, with 22 bases between. The CDR3 is 15 amino acids. The germline gives CDR1 LNHDA, CDR2 SQIVND (reference sequence).

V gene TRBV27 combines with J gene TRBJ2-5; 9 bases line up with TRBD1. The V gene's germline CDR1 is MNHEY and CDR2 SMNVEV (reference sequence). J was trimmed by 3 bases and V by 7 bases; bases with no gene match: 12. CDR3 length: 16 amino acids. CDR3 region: CASKSGVGTGKETQYF. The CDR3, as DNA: TGTGCCAGCAAAAGCGGGGTAGGGACAGGGAAAGAGACCCAGTACTTC.

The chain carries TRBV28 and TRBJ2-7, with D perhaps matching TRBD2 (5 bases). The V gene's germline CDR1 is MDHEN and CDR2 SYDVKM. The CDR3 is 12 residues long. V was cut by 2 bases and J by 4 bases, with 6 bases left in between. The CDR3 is CASSLTGYEQYV. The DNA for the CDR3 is TGTGCCAGCAGTTTAACGGGGTACGAGCAGTACGTC.

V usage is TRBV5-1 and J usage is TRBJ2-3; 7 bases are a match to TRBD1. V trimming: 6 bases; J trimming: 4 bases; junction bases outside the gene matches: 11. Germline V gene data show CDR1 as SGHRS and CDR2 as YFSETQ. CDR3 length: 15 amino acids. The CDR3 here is CASMETGSYADTQYF. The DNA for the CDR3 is TGCGCCAGCATGGAGACAGGGTCTTATGCAGATACGCAGTATTTT.

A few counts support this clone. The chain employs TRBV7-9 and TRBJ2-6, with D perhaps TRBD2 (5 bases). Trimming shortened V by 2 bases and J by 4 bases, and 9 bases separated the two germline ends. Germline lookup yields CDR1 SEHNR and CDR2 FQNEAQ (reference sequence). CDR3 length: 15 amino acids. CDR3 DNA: TGTGCCAGCAGCTTATCCGGGGTAGGGGCCAACGTCCTGACTTTC. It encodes CASSLSGVGANVLTF.

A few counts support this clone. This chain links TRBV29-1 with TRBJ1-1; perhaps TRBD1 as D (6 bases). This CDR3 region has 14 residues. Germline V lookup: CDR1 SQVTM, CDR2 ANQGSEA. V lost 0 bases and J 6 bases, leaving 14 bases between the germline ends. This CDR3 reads CSVEDGGHVAEAFF. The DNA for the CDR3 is TGCAGCGTTGAAGATGGGGGACATGTCGCTGAAGCTTTCTTT.

CDR3 residues: CASSPAGGNGYTF. Here the CDR3 DNA reads TGTGCCAGCTCACCTGCAGGGGGGAACGGCTACACCTTC. The rearrangement links TRBV18 to TRBJ1-2, with TRBD1 matching 7 bases. The CDR3 is 13 residues long. Germline CDR1 and CDR2: KGHSH and LQKENI. The V segment lost 3 bases and the J segment 8 bases; nucleotides outside the gene matches: 6.

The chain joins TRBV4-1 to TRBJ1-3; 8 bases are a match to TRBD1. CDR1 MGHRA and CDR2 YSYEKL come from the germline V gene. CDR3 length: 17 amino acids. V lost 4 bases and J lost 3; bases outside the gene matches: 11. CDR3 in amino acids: CASSPGAGQGRGNTIYF. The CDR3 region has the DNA TGCGCCAGCAGCCCCGGCGCTGGACAGGGTCGTGGAAACACCATATATTTT.

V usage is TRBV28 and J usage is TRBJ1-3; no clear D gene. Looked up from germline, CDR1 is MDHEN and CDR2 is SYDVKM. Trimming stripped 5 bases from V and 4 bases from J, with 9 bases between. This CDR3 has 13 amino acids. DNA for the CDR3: TGTGCCAGCAGTATACTGGGGGGAAACACCATATATTTT. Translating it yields CASSILGGNTIYF.

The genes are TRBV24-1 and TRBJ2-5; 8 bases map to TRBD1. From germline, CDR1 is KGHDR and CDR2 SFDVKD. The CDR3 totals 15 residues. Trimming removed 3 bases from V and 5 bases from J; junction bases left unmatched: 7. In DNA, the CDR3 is TGTGCCACCAGTGATACGACAGGGGCGGGGGAGACCCAGTACTTC. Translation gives CATSDTTGAGETQYF.

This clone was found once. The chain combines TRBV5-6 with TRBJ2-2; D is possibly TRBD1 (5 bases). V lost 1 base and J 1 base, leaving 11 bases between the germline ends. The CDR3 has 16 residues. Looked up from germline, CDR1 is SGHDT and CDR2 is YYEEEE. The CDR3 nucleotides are TGTGCCAGCAGCTTGTATTCCGGACAGAACACCGGGGAGCTGTTTTTT. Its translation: CASSLYSGQNTGELFF. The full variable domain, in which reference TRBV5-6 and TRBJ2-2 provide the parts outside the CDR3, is DAGVTQSPTHLIKTRGQQVTLRCSPKSGHDTVSWYQQALGQGPQFIFQYYEEEERQRGNFPDRFSGHQFPNYSSELNVNALLLGDSALYLCASSLYSGQNTGELFFGEGSRLTVL.

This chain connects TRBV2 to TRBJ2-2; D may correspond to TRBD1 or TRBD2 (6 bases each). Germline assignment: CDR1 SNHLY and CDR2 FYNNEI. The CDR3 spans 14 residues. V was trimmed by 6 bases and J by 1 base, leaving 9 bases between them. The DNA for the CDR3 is TGTGCCAGCAGGAGGGGGGAGAACACCGGGGAGCTGTTTTTT. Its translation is CASRRGENTGELFF.

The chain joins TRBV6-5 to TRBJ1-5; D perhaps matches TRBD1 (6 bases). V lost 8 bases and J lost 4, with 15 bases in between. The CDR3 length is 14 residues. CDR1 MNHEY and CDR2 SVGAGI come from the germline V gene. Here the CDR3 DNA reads TGTGCCAGCGGGGGCGGCTTTGGAAATCAGCCCCAGCATTTT. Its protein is CASGGGFGNQPQHF.

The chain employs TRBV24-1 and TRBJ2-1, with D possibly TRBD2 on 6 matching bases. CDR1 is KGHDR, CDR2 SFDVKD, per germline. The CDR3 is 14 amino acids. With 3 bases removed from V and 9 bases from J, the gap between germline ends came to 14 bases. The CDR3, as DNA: TGTGCCACCAGTGATCGACTAGGATCAAGTGAGCAGTTCTTC. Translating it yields CATSDRLGSSEQFF.

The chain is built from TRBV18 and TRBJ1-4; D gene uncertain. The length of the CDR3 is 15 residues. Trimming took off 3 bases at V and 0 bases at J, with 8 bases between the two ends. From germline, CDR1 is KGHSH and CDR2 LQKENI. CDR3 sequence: CASSPDIATNEKLFF. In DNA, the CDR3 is TGTGCCAGCTCACCCGACATTGCAACTAATGAAAAACTGTTTTTT.

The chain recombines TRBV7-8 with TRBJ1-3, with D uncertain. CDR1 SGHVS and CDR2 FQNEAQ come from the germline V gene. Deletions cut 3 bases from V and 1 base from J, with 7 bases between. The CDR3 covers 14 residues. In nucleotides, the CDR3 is TGTGCCAGCAGCTTTGGCAGATCTGGAAACACCATATATTTT. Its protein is CASSFGRSGNTIYF.

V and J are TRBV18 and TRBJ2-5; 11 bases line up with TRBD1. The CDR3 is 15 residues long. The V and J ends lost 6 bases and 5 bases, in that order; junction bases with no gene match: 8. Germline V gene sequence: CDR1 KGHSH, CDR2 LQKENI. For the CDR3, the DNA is TGTGCCAGCTCCCGGACAGGGGGCGAAATGGAGACCCAGTACTTC. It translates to CASSRTGGEMETQYF.

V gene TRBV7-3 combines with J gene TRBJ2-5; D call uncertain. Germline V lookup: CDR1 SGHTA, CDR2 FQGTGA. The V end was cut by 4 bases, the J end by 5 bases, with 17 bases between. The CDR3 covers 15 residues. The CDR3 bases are TGTGCCAGCAGCTCCTCACCTTCTAGATGGGAGACCCAGTACTTC. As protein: CASSSSPSRWETQYF.

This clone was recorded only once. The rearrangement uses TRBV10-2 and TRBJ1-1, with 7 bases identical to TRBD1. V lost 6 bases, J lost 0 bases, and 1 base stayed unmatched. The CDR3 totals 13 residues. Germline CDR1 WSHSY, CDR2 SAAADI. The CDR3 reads CASRGQLNTEAFF. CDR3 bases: TGCGCCAGCAGGGGACAGTTGAACACTGAAGCTTTCTTT.

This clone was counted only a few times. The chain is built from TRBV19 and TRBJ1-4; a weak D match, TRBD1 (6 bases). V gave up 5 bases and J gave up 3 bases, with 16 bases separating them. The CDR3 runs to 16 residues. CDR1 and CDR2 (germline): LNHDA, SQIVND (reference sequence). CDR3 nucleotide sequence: TGTGCCAGTAGTTTCACTACAGGGATGGCTAATGAAAAACTGTTTTTT. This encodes CASSFTTGMANEKLFF. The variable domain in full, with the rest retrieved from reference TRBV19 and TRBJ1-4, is DGGITQSPKYLFRKEGQNVTLSCEQNLNHDAMYWYRQDPGQGLRLIYYSQIVNDFQKGDIAEGYSVSREKKESFPLTVTSAQKNPTAFYLCASSFTTGMANEKLFFGSGTQLSVL.

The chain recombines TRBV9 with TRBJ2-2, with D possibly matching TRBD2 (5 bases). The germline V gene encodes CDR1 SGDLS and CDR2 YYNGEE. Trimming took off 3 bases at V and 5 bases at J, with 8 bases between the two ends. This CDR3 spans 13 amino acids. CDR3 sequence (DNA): TGTGCCAGCAGCGCGAGGGAGACCGGGGAGCTGTTTTTT. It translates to CASSARETGELFF. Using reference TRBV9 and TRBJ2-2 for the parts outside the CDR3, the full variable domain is DSGVTQTPKHLITATGQRVTLRCSPRSGDLSVYWYQQSLDQGLQFLIQYYNGEERAKGNILERFSAQQFPDLHSELNLSSLELGDSALYFCASSARETGELFFGEGSRLTVL.

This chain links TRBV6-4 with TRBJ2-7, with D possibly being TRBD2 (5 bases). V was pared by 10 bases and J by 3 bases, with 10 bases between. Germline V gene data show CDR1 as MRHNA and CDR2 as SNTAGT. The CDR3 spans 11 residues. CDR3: CANSGYYEQYV. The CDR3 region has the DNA TGTGCCAACTCGGGGTACTACGAGCAGTACGTC.

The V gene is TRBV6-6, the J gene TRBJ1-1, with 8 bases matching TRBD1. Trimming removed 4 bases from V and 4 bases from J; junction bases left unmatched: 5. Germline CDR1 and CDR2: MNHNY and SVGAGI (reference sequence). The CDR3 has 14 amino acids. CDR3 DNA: TGTGCCAGCAGTTCCCACGACAGGGGCACTGAAGCTTTCTTT. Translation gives CASSSHDRGTEAFF.

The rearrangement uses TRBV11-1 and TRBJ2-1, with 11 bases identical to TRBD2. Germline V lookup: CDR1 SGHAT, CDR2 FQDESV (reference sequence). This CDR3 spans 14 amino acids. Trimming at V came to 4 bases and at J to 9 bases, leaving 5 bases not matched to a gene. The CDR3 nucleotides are TGTGCCAGCAGCTCTGGACTAGCGGGTACTGAGCAGTTCTTC. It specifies CASSSGLAGTEQFF. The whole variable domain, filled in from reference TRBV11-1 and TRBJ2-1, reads EAEVAQSPRYKITEKSQAVAFWCDPISGHATLYWYRQILGQGPELLVQFQDESVVDDSQLPKDRFSAERLKGVDSTLKIQPAELGDSAMYLCASSSGLAGTEQFFGPGTRLTVL.

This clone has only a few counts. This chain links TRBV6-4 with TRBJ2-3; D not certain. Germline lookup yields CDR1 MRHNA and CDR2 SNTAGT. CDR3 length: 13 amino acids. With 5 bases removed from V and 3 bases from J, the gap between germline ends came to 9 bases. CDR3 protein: CASSPSETDTQYF. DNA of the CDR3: TGTGCCAGCAGTCCTTCAGAGACAGATACGCAGTATTTT.